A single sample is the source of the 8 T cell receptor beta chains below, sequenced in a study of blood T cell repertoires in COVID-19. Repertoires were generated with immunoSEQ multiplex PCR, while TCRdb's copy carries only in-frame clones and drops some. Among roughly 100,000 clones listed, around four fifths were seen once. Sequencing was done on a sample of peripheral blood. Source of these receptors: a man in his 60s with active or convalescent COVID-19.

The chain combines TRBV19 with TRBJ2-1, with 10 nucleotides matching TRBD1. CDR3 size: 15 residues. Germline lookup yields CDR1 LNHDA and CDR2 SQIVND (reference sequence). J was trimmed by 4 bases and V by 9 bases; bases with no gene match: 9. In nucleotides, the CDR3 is TGTGCCAGAAGAGGACAGGGGGGTTTATACAATGAGCAGTTCTTC. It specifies CARRGQGGLYNEQFF.

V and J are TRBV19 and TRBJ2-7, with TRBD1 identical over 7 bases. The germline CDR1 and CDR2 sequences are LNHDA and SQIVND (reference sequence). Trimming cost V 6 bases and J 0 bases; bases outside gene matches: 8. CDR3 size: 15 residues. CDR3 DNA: TGTGCCAGTAGCCTGATACAGGGGCCCTCCTACGAGCAGTACTTC. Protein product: CASSLIQGPSYEQYF.

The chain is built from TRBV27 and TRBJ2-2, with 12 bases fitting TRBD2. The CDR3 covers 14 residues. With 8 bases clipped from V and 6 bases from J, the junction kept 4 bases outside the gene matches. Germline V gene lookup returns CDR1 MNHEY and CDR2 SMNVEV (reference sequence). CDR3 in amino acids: CASGRLAGAGELFF. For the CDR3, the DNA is TGTGCCAGCGGGAGACTAGCGGGAGCCGGGGAGCTGTTTTTT.

CDR3: CASSLTGANYNEQFF. The CDR3 nucleotides are TGTGCCAGCAGTCTTACAGGGGCGAATTACAATGAGCAGTTCTTC. This chain links TRBV6-2 or TRBV6-3 with TRBJ2-1, with TRBD1 matching 7 bases. Germline assignment: CDR1 MNHEY and CDR2 SVGEGT. V lost 5 bases to trimming and J lost 4 bases; unmatched junction nucleotides: 8. The CDR3 contains 15 residues.

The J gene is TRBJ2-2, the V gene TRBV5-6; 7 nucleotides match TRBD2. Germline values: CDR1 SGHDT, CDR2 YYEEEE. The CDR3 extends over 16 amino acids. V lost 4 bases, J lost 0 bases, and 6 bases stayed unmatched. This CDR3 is CASSLGLFTNTGELFF. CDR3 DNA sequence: TGTGCCAGCAGCCTGGGACTATTCACGAACACCGGGGAGCTGTTTTTT.

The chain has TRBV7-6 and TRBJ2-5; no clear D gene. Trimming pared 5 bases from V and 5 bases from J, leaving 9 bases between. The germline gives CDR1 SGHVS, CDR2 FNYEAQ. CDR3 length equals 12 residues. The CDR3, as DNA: TGTGCCAGCAGCCTTTTCTCGGAGACCCAGTACTTC. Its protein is CASSLFSETQYF.

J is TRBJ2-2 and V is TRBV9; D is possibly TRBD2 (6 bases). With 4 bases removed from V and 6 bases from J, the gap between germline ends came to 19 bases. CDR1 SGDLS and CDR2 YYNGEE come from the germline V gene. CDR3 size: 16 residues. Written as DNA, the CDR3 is TGTGCCAGCAGCCCCCAAATAGCGGTGGGGCCCGGGGAGCTGTTTTTT. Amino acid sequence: CASSPQIAVGPGELFF.

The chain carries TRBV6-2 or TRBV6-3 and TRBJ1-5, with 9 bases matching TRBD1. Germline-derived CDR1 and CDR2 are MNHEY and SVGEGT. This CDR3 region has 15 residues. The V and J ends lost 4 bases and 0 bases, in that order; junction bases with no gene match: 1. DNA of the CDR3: TGTGCCAGCAGTTGGGGACAGGGTAGCAATCAGCCCCAGCATTTT. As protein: CASSWGQGSNQPQHF.